These 18 T cell receptor beta chains were all obtained from the same sample, sequenced in a study of T cells in tuberculosis. The method was immunoSEQ multiplex PCR; TCRdb's version includes in-frame clones alone and lacks a portion of them. The table records over 40,000 clones, roughly 96% of them present only once. The sequenced sample consisted of PBMCs. These receptors originate from a donor between 10 and 35 years old with latent tuberculosis or without tuberculosis infection.

This clone was picked up one time. The chain links TRBV6-6 to TRBJ2-7, with TRBD2 as a possible D gene (5 bases). Germline CDR1 reads MNHNY; CDR2 reads SVGAGI (reference sequence). V was pared by 8 bases and J by 7 bases, with 18 bases between. The CDR3 runs 13 residues. The DNA for the CDR3 is TGTGCCAGCGATAACGGAGCGGTACTGGAGCAGTACTTC. As protein: CASDNGAVLEQYF.

This chain connects TRBV27 to TRBJ2-7; 9 bases map to TRBD1. CDR3 size: 14 residues. Unmatched junction bases numbered 6, after V lost 4 bases and J lost 5 bases. Germline V gives CDR1 MNHEY, CDR2 SMNVEV (reference sequence). CDR3: CASSYRGRGNEQYF. The CDR3 nucleotides read TGTGCCAGCAGTTACAGGGGGCGCGGGAACGAGCAGTACTTC.

J is TRBJ1-1 and V is TRBV18; 7 positions match TRBD1. The junction had 7 bases not matched to a gene; V was cut back by 3 bases and J by 6 bases. The CDR3 totals 14 residues. CDR1 KGHSH and CDR2 LQKENI come from the germline V gene. Written as DNA, the CDR3 is TGTGCCAGCTCACCCGCCGGGACAGCCTCTGAAGCTTTCTTT. This encodes CASSPAGTASEAFF.

The chain has TRBV5-1 and TRBJ1-1; no clear D. The germline V and J ends were trimmed by 0 bases and 4 bases, with 10 bases remaining between them. The CDR3 extends over 14 amino acids. Looked up from germline, CDR1 is SGHRS and CDR2 is YFSETQ. CDR3 protein: CASSLADHSTEAFF. The CDR3 DNA is TGCGCCAGCAGCTTGGCCGACCACAGCACTGAAGCTTTCTTT. The whole variable domain, remainder taken from reference TRBV5-1 and TRBJ1-1, is KAGVTQTPRYLIKTRGQQVTLSCSPISGHRSVSWYQQTPGQGLQFLFEYFSETQRNKGNFPGRFSGRQFSNSRSEMNVSTLELGDSALYLCASSLADHSTEAFFGQGTRLTVV.

CDR3 DNA sequence: TGTGCCAGCAGCTTAGTATTAGCGGTAGATACGCAGTATTTT. It translates to CASSLVLAVDTQYF. V and J are TRBV7-2 and TRBJ2-3; TRBD2 might be the D (6 bases). Germline loops: CDR1 SGHTA, CDR2 FQGNSA. V gave up 1 base and J gave up 5 bases, with 10 bases separating them. This CDR3 contains 14 residues.

CDR3 amino acids: CAISTRTDTQYF. The CDR3 DNA sequence: TGTGCCATCTCTACCCGCACAGATACGCAGTATTTT. V and J are TRBV10-3 and TRBJ2-3, with no clear D. The germline V and J ends were trimmed by 8 bases and 1 base, with 7 bases remaining between them. Germline assignment: CDR1 ENHRY and CDR2 SYGVKD. The CDR3 contains 12 residues.

In nucleotides, the CDR3 is TGTGCCAGCAGTCGGTGGATCGACTCGGGCGAGCAGTACTTC. This encodes CASSRWIDSGEQYF. The rearrangement uses TRBV6-1 and TRBJ2-7; D not resolved. CDR3 length: 14 amino acids. Between the trimmed V and J ends, which lost 5 bases and 6 bases, there was a span of 17 bases. CDR1 and CDR2 from the germline V gene are MNHNS and SASEGT.

This clone is a singleton in its sample. V is TRBV10-3 and J is TRBJ2-3, with D possibly matching TRBD2 (5 bases). The CDR3 is 15 amino acids. From germline, CDR1 is ENHRY and CDR2 SYGVKD. Trimming stripped 7 bases from V and 0 bases from J, with 14 bases between. The CDR3 sequence is CAITSDYFSTDTQYF. As DNA, the CDR3 is TGTGCCATCACCTCTGACTATTTTAGCACAGATACGCAGTATTTT.

The CDR3: CASARGLAGGPDEQFF. The CDR3 DNA follows: TGTGCTAGTGCTCGGGGACTAGCGGGAGGGCCAGATGAGCAGTTCTTC. J is TRBJ2-1 and V is TRBV12-5; 16 bases match TRBD2. This CDR3 is 16 amino acids long. CDR1 is LGHNT, CDR2 FRNRAP, per germline. J was trimmed by 8 bases and V by 7 bases; bases with no gene match: 8.

The V gene is TRBV7-9, the J gene TRBJ2-2, with 10 bases aligning to TRBD2. The ends lost 6 bases at V and 3 bases at J; junction bases unmatched: 10. CDR1 SEHNR and CDR2 FQNEAQ come from the germline V gene (reference sequence). CDR3 length: 17 amino acids. The CDR3 reads CASSFSRTSGYTGELFF. CDR3 sequence (DNA): TGTGCCAGCAGTTTTTCTAGGACTAGCGGCTACACCGGGGAGCTGTTTTTT.

This rearrangement joins TRBV4-1 to TRBJ2-3, with 8 bases that match TRBD1. The junction had 26 bases not matched to a gene; V was cut back by 0 bases and J by 6 bases. The CDR3 spans 22 residues. Germline-derived CDR1 and CDR2 are MGHRA and YSYEKL. CDR3 in DNA: TGCGCCAGCAGCCAAGAGTCCCAAGTTTTTATGCTATCCGGGACAGGCTGGGATACGCAGTATTTT. It encodes CASSQESQVFMLSGTGWDTQYF.

The chain combines TRBV6-1 with TRBJ1-6; TRBD1 aligns across 7 bases. V gave up 6 bases and J gave up 7 bases; unmatched junction bases: 6. The CDR3 contains 14 residues. Germline V gene data show CDR1 as MNHNS and CDR2 as SASEGT. CDR3 region: CASRKDRSNSPLHF. The CDR3 DNA sequence: TGTGCCAGCAGAAAGGACAGGTCAAATTCACCCCTCCACTTT.

The J gene is TRBJ2-7, the V gene TRBV29-1, with 8 positions matching TRBD1. In germline, CDR1 is SQVTM, CDR2 ANQGSEA. V lost 6 bases, J lost 0 bases, and 7 bases stayed unmatched. This CDR3 has 14 residues. CDR3 DNA sequence: TGCAGCGTCGTCGGACAGGGCCTCTCCTACGAGCAGTACTTC. It encodes CSVVGQGLSYEQYF.

The chain recombines TRBV5-1 with TRBJ2-1; D uncertain. From germline, CDR1 is SGHRS and CDR2 YFSETQ. The CDR3 contains 14 residues. V was clipped by 2 bases and J by 7 bases, with 13 bases between them. The CDR3 loop reads CASSLSPPKNEQFF. The CDR3 DNA sequence: TGCGCCAGCAGCTTATCCCCCCCTAAGAATGAGCAGTTCTTC.

This clone was recorded once. CDR3 sequence: CAISSDRVGETQYF. The CDR3, as DNA: TGTGCCATCAGTTCCGACAGGGTTGGAGAGACCCAGTACTTC. The rearrangement uses TRBV10-3 and TRBJ2-5; 7 positions match TRBD1. CDR1 and CDR2 (germline): ENHRY, SYGVKD. With V trimmed by 5 bases and J by 4 bases, 7 bases remained unmatched. CDR3 length equals 14 residues.

This sequence joins TRBV25-1 and TRBJ1-4; D ambiguous. The CDR3 extends over 18 amino acids. In germline, CDR1 is MGHDK, CDR2 SYGVNS. Trimming shortened V by 2 bases and J by 7 bases, and 23 bases separated the two germline ends. The CDR3, as DNA: TGTGCCAGCAGTGAAGGTCATCTCCTACTCCCTGGGAGTGAAAAACTGTTTTTT. This encodes CASSEGHLLLPGSEKLFF.

The rearrangement uses TRBV19 and TRBJ2-7; 7 positions agree with TRBD2. The CDR3 covers 14 residues. Unmatched junction bases numbered 4, after V lost 1 base and J lost 4 bases. Germline loops: CDR1 LNHDA, CDR2 SQIVND (reference sequence). CDR3 sequence (DNA): TGTGCCAGTAGTATAGCGGGAGGAGGGTACGAGCAGTACTTC. This encodes CASSIAGGGYEQYF.

The V gene is TRBV6-1, the J gene TRBJ2-2; the D gene is possibly TRBD1 (5 bases). V was trimmed by 2 bases and J by 5 bases, leaving 21 bases between them. Germline assignment: CDR1 MNHNS and CDR2 SASEGT. The CDR3 runs to 18 residues. This CDR3 reads CASSEIAVSPGLTGELFF. The CDR3 DNA follows: TGTGCCAGCAGTGAAATTGCAGTTTCCCCAGGGTTAACCGGGGAGCTGTTTTTT.